This passage covers 32 T cell receptor beta chains from one sample sequenced in a study of blood T cell repertoires in COVID-19. Libraries were prepared by immunoSEQ multiplex PCR; TCRdb keeps only in-frame clonotypes and omits some of them. The repertoire consists of around 300,000 clones, with approximately 85% occurring once and the leading ten covering approximately 9.9%. Sequencing was performed on peripheral blood. These receptor sequences come from a woman in her sixties or seventies with acute or convalescent COVID-19.

The V and J genes are TRBV2 and TRBJ1-3; no clear D gene. The length of the CDR3 is 13 residues. Per the germline V gene, CDR1 is SNHLY and CDR2 is FYNNEI. CDR3 region: CATASPSGNTIYF. In nucleotides, the CDR3 is TGTGCTACAGCCTCCCCCTCTGGAAACACCATATATTTT.

The chain links TRBV4-1 to TRBJ1-6, with 7 bases that match TRBD1. V was clipped by 2 bases and J by 9 bases; unmatched bases: 10. The CDR3 extends over 16 amino acids. The germline V gene has CDR1 MGHRA and CDR2 YSYEKL. CDR3 region: CASSQQPGTAFSPLHF. For the CDR3, the DNA is TGCGCCAGCAGCCAACAACCCGGGACAGCCTTTTCACCCCTCCACTTT.

This sequence joins TRBV21-1 and TRBJ1-3. TRBV21-1 is a documented pseudogene. The CDR3 extends over 16 amino acids. As DNA, the CDR3 is TGTGCCAGCACCCCAGGCGGGATCGACTCTGGAAACACCATATATTTT. Amino acids: CASTPGGIDSGNTIYF.

This clone has ten or more counts. The chain links TRBV6-5 to TRBJ2-3; D gene unclear. This CDR3 is built from 11 residues. V was cut by 3 bases and J by 6 bases, with 4 bases left in between. Per germline, CDR1 MNHEY and CDR2 SVGAGI. CDR3 nucleotides: TGTGCCAGCAGTTATTCTGATACGCAGTATTTT. Protein sequence: CASSYSDTQYF.

V is TRBV12-3 or TRBV12-4 and J is TRBJ1-6, with D uncertain. The length of the CDR3 is 13 residues. V shed 1 base and J shed 8 bases, with 6 bases lying between them. This chain's CDR3 is CASSLDSYSPLHF. Written as DNA, the CDR3 is TGTGCCAGCAGTTTAGACAGCTATTCACCCCTCCACTTT.

This clone was seen only a few times. The chain is built from TRBV6-5 and TRBJ1-2, with D tentatively TRBD1 (6 bases). The CDR3 is 13 amino acids. V lost 5 bases and J 3 bases, leaving 10 bases between the germline ends. CDR1 MNHEY and CDR2 SVGAGI come from the germline V gene. The CDR3 sequence: CASSPGQDYGYTF. The CDR3 DNA reads TGTGCCAGCAGTCCGGGACAAGACTATGGCTACACCTTC.

This chain uses TRBV11-2 with TRBJ1-2; D gene uncertain. Per germline, CDR1 SGHAT and CDR2 FQNNGV. CDR3 size: 12 residues. V was trimmed by 5 bases and J by 3 bases, leaving 7 bases between them. The CDR3 loop reads CASSLGDYGYTF. The CDR3 nucleotides are TGTGCCAGCAGCCTCGGGGACTATGGCTACACCTTC. Supplemented by reference TRBV11-2 and TRBJ1-2, the full variable domain reads EAGVAQSPRYKIIEKRQSVAFWCNPISGHATLYWYQQILGQGPKLLIQFQNNGVVDDSQLPKDRFSAERLKGVDSTLKIQPAKLEDSAVYLCASSLGDYGYTFGSGTRLTVV.

This rearrangement joins TRBV2 to TRBJ1-2; D unresolved. V was cut by 5 bases and J by 7 bases, with 5 bases left in between. CDR1 and CDR2 from the germline V gene are SNHLY and FYNNEI. This CDR3 has 10 residues. The chain's CDR3 is CASSQIGYTF. Written as DNA, the CDR3 is TGTGCCAGCAGTCAGATTGGCTACACCTTC. The full variable domain, its missing parts supplied by reference TRBV2 and TRBJ1-2, is EPEVTQTPSHQVTQMGQEVILRCVPISNHLYFYWYRQILGQKVEFLVSFYNNEISEKSEIFDDQFSVERPDGSNFTLKIRSTKLEDSAMYFCASSQIGYTFGSGTRLTVV.

The chain couples TRBV6-5 to TRBJ1-1; tentative D call: TRBD1 (6 bases). This CDR3 is 15 amino acids long. V was shortened by 8 bases and J by 0 bases, with 16 bases between the two germline ends. The V gene's germline CDR1 is MNHEY and CDR2 SVGAGI. As DNA, the CDR3 is TGTGCCAGCTCCTACGCCAGGGGACTGAACACTGAAGCTTTCTTT. This encodes CASSYARGLNTEAFF.

The chain links TRBV10-3 to TRBJ2-1, with 9 bases fitting TRBD1. The length of the CDR3 is 16 residues. V dropped 5 bases and J dropped 12; count of bases not matched to a gene: 17. Germline V CDR1 and CDR2: ENHRY, SYGVKD. The CDR3 is CAISSNSGTGSLGQFF. CDR3 bases: TGTGCCATCAGTTCCAATTCCGGGACAGGGTCTTTAGGGCAGTTCTTC.

The chain is built from TRBV2 and TRBJ2-3; D ambiguous. Trimming removed 7 bases from V and 3 bases from J, with 20 bases in between. Germline V gene lookup returns CDR1 SNHLY and CDR2 FYNNEI. This CDR3 comprises 16 residues. CDR3 in amino acids: CASIPGRRWLTDTQYF. In DNA form, the CDR3 reads TGTGCCAGCATCCCTGGTAGGCGGTGGTTAACAGATACGCAGTATTTT. Full variable domain (missing parts from reference TRBV2 and TRBJ2-3): EPEVTQTPSHQVTQMGQEVILRCVPISNHLYFYWYRQILGQKVEFLVSFYNNEISEKSEIFDDQFSVERPDGSNFTLKIRSTKLEDSAMYFCASIPGRRWLTDTQYFGPGTRLTVL.

The chain links TRBV7-8 to TRBJ2-1; D is unclear. In germline, CDR1 is SGHVS, CDR2 FQNEAQ. The ends were cut back, 1 base at V and 10 bases at J, with 8 bases in the middle. This CDR3 is built from 12 residues. Here the CDR3 DNA reads TGTGCCAGCAGCTTAGACCCGCAGGAGCAGTTCTTC. Its translation is CASSLDPQEQFF.

The rearrangement links TRBV29-1 to TRBJ1-1; possibly TRBD1 for D (5 bases). Germline assignment: CDR1 SQVTM and CDR2 ANQGSEA. The length of the CDR3 is 15 residues. With 2 bases removed from V and 9 bases from J, the gap between germline ends came to 22 bases. The CDR3 DNA is TGCAGCGTTGAAAAGGGACTAGAATCACACCGACAAGCTTTCTTT. It translates to CSVEKGLESHRQAFF.

The CDR3 coding sequence is TGCAGCGTTGGCAGGGGGCCCACCTACGAGCAGTACTTC. It encodes CSVGRGPTYEQYF. The chain has TRBV29-1 and TRBJ2-7; 8 nucleotides line up with TRBD1. CDR3 length: 13 residues. V lost 4 bases to trimming and J lost 2 bases; unmatched junction nucleotides: 4. Germline lookup yields CDR1 SQVTM and CDR2 ANQGSEA.

This chain uses TRBV5-1 with TRBJ1-2; the match to TRBD1 covers 9 bases. There are 15 residues in the CDR3. V lost 3 bases, J lost 4 bases, and 7 bases stayed unmatched. The germline V gene has CDR1 SGHRS and CDR2 YFSETQ. CDR3 DNA: TGCGCCAGCAGCTCATCCGGGACAGGGATCTATGGCTACACCTTC. Protein sequence: CASSSSGTGIYGYTF.

The V call is TRBV6-2 or TRBV6-3, the J call TRBJ2-2; D ambiguous. The CDR3 consists of 12 residues. Germline CDR1 is MNHEY and CDR2 is SVGEGT. V lost 5 bases, J lost 5 bases, and 6 bases lay in between. Here the CDR3 DNA reads TGTGCCAGCAGTCACGGGACCGGGGAGCTGTTTTTT. Its translation is CASSHGTGELFF.

The J gene is TRBJ1-1, the V gene TRBV7-3; 9 nucleotides match TRBD1. The V gene end was trimmed by 5 bases and the J gene end by 10 bases; junction bases not matched to a gene: 11. The CDR3 is 14 amino acids. Germline CDR1 is SGHTA and CDR2 is FQGTGA. CDR3 coding DNA: TGTGCCAGCAGCGCCACCCGGGACAGGGAATCAGCTTTCTTT. This encodes CASSATRDRESAFF.

Turning to this clone: No DNA is shown, since the ends of the CDR3 on it are uncertain; the CDR3 is the one TCRdb lists. The chain joins TRBV29-1 to TRBJ2-5; TRBD2 reflects the table's D call only, with no check against the DNA. The CDR3 contains 13 residues when both ends are counted. Germline loops: CDR1 SQVTM, CDR2 ANQGSEA. CDR3 residues: CSVETEFGGGNYF.

This clone was seen once. This chain links TRBV7-9 with TRBJ2-1; D is unresolved. The germline V gene has CDR1 SEHNR and CDR2 FQNEAQ (reference sequence). V was trimmed by 7 bases and J by 7 bases, leaving 11 bases between them. The CDR3 is 12 amino acids. Written as DNA, the CDR3 is TGTGCCAGCACCGGGCAGTCTAATGAGCAGTTCTTC. Translated, it gives CASTGQSNEQFF.

The rearrangement links TRBV5-1 to TRBJ1-2; possible D gene TRBD1, 6 bases. Trimming shortened V by 4 bases and J by 0 bases, and 13 bases separated the two germline ends. The CDR3 is made up of 15 amino acids. Germline CDR1 reads SGHRS; CDR2 reads YFSETQ. CDR3 nucleotide sequence: TGCGCCAGCAGCCTCGACAGGTTAGCTAACTATGGCTACACCTTC. Its translation: CASSLDRLANYGYTF. The full variable domain, rest sourced from reference TRBV5-1 and TRBJ1-2, is KAGVTQTPRYLIKTRGQQVTLSCSPISGHRSVSWYQQTPGQGLQFLFEYFSETQRNKGNFPGRFSGRQFSNSRSEMNVSTLELGDSALYLCASSLDRLANYGYTFGSGTRLTVV.

The gene calls are TRBV7-9 and TRBJ2-1; 10 positions match TRBD2. With 5 bases clipped from V and 7 bases from J, the junction kept 8 bases outside the gene matches. The CDR3 covers 15 residues. Per the germline V gene, CDR1 is SEHNR and CDR2 is FQNEAQ (reference sequence). CDR3 bases: TGTGCCAGCAGCCTGAGCGGGGGGGCGAGGAATGAGCAGTTCTTC. This encodes CASSLSGGARNEQFF.

Turning to this clone: This sample includes further DNA sequences coding for the same CDR3. The chain carries TRBV6-5 and TRBJ1-1; D remains ambiguous. Germline V gives CDR1 MNHEY, CDR2 SVGAGI. V lost 0 bases and J 5 bases, leaving 7 bases between the germline ends. The CDR3 consists of 13 residues. The CDR3: CASSYSIGTEAFF. As DNA, the CDR3 is TGTGCCAGCAGTTACTCGATCGGTACTGAAGCTTTCTTT.

The chain joins TRBV30 to TRBJ1-4; 7 positions match TRBD1. This CDR3 has 16 amino acids. From germline, CDR1 is GTSNPN and CDR2 SVGIG (reference sequence). V was clipped by 3 bases and J by 4 bases; unmatched bases: 11. CDR3: CAWRGPGTEFNEKLFF. Here the CDR3 DNA reads TGTGCCTGGAGGGGGCCGGGGACAGAGTTTAATGAAAAACTGTTTTTT.

This clone has a handful of counts. The chain's CDR3 is CASSLGRGDEQFF. For the CDR3, the DNA is TGTGCCAGCAGTTTGGGACGGGGGGATGAGCAGTTCTTC. The V call is TRBV2, the J call TRBJ2-1, with 7 bases identical to TRBD2. This CDR3 has 13 amino acids. The germline V gene encodes CDR1 SNHLY and CDR2 FYNNEI. The junction had 6 bases not matched to a gene; V was cut back by 5 bases and J by 8 bases.

The J gene is TRBJ2-5, the V gene TRBV2, with D perhaps matching TRBD2 (6 bases). CDR1 is SNHLY and CDR2 is FYNNEI in the germline V gene. V lost 6 bases to trimming and J lost 1 base, with 9 bases between them. The CDR3 spans 13 residues. The CDR3 sequence: CASRGDFQETQYF. The CDR3 DNA sequence: TGTGCCAGCAGAGGGGACTTCCAAGAGACCCAGTACTTC.

The V call is TRBV5-8, the J call TRBJ1-1; D might be TRBD1 (5 bases). CDR3 length: 16 amino acids. Trimming took off 0 bases at V and 2 bases at J, with 14 bases between the two ends. CDR1 is SGHTS, CDR2 YDEGEE, per germline. This CDR3 reads CASSLVKGPYNTEAFF. As DNA, the CDR3 is TGTGCCAGCAGCTTGGTAAAGGGGCCCTATAACACTGAAGCTTTCTTT. The variable domain in full, completed from reference TRBV5-8 and TRBJ1-1, reads EAGVTQSPTHLIKTRGQQATLRCSPISGHTSVYWYQQALGLGLQFLLWYDEGEERNRGNFPPRFSGRQFPNYSSELNVNALELEDSALYLCASSLVKGPYNTEAFFGQGTRLTVV.

This chain joins TRBV19 and TRBJ1-2; no firm D call. Germline assignment: CDR1 LNHDA and CDR2 SQIVND (reference sequence). The CDR3 spans 15 residues. V lost 4 bases and J 0 bases, leaving 12 bases between the germline ends. The CDR3 here is CASSTRGSANYGYTF. Written as DNA, the CDR3 is TGTGCCAGTAGTACCCGGGGTTCGGCTAACTATGGCTACACCTTC.

The gene calls are TRBV6-5 and TRBJ1-3; no clear D gene. CDR3 length: 13 residues. CDR1 MNHEY and CDR2 SVGAGI come from the germline V gene. Trimming pared 6 bases from V and 4 bases from J, leaving 10 bases between. CDR3 DNA: TGTGCCAGCAGCCCAGAACCAGGAAACACCATATATTTT. Residues: CASSPEPGNTIYF.

The chain joins TRBV3-1 (or the pseudogene TRBV3-2) to TRBJ1-2; TRBD1 matches at 7 bases. Germline CDR1 is LGHDT and CDR2 is YNNKEL (reference sequence). The V gene end was trimmed by 1 base and the J gene end by 8 bases; junction bases not matched to a gene: 4. This CDR3 region has 13 residues. The CDR3: CASSQGDRNGYTF. The CDR3 DNA reads TGTGCCAGCAGCCAAGGGGACAGAAACGGCTACACCTTC.

The chain employs TRBV10-1 and TRBJ2-7; D possibly corresponds to TRBD1 (5 bases). The CDR3 sequence is 13 residues long. Germline CDR1 and CDR2: WNHNN and SYGVQD (reference sequence). V lost 6 bases and J 5 bases, leaving 14 bases between the germline ends. CDR3 nucleotide sequence: TGCGCCAGCAGCGATCGACAGTGGGACGAGCAGTACTTC. This gives the protein CASSDRQWDEQYF.

The chain joins TRBV4-1 to TRBJ1-2, with TRBD1 as a possible D gene (6 bases). V dropped 6 bases and J dropped 0 bases, with 11 bases sitting between them. Looked up from germline, CDR1 is MGHRA and CDR2 is YSYEKL. CDR3 length equals 14 residues. CDR3 bases: TGCGCCAGCAGACAAACAGGGTCTAACTATGGCTACACCTTC. Amino acid sequence: CASRQTGSNYGYTF.

This clone was seen a few times. At one end, the junction sequence differs from germline, possibly due to a read error. The genes are TRBV2 and TRBJ1-5, with 7 positions matching TRBD1. The CDR3 contains 14 residues. Germline V gene sequence: CDR1 SNHLY, CDR2 FYNNEI. CDR3 in DNA: TGTGCCAGCAGCGAAGGACAGGTCACTCAGTCCCAGCATTTT. Amino acids: CASSEGQVTQSQHF.